The 27 T cell receptor beta chains given below trace back to one sample, sequenced in a study of technical replicates of blood from several donors. Sequencing used immunoSEQ multiplex PCR; TCRdb keeps in-frame clones, though not all of them. The sample has about 100,000 clones; 90% to 96% are singletons. The specimen was T cells isolated from PBMCs. The receptors stem from a human donor in good health.

Concerning this clone: Other nucleotide sequences in the sample specify the same CDR3. The chain couples TRBV5-1 to TRBJ2-1; 13 bases map to TRBD2. Germline loops: CDR1 SGHRS, CDR2 YFSETQ. After removal of 0 bases from V and 4 bases from J, the junction contained 1 base not matched to a gene. CDR3 size: 16 residues. CDR3 coding DNA: TGCGCCAGCAGCTTGGGGACTAGCGGGAGTTACAATGAGCAGTTCTTC. It is translated as CASSLGTSGSYNEQFF.

V and J are TRBV18 and TRBJ1-1, with D perhaps matching TRBD1 (5 bases). This CDR3 region has 16 residues. The germline V and J ends were trimmed by 3 bases and 0 bases, with 14 bases remaining between them. The germline CDR1 and CDR2 sequences are KGHSH and LQKENI. The DNA of the CDR3 is TGTGCCAGCTCACCTTCCGAGGCAGGGCTGAACACTGAAGCTTTCTTT. It yields the protein CASSPSEAGLNTEAFF.

The chain couples TRBV5-1 to TRBJ2-2; 9 bases match TRBD2. Trimming at V came to 2 bases and at J to 6 bases, leaving 8 bases not matched to a gene. The CDR3 sequence is 16 residues long. The germline CDR1 and CDR2 sequences are SGHRS and YFSETQ. CDR3 nucleotides: TGCGCCAGCAGCTTCTGGACTAGCGAAGGTTCCGGGGAGCTGTTTTTT. This sequence encodes CASSFWTSEGSGELFF. Complete variable domain (other parts from reference TRBV5-1 and TRBJ2-2): KAGVTQTPRYLIKTRGQQVTLSCSPISGHRSVSWYQQTPGQGLQFLFEYFSETQRNKGNFPGRFSGRQFSNSRSEMNVSTLELGDSALYLCASSFWTSEGSGELFFGEGSRLTVL.

The CDR3, as DNA: TGCGCCAGCAGCTTGGACCGGGCCGGGACAGGGCCTCTTGGCCTACGAAAATGGAGTGAAAAACTGTTTTTT. It translates to CASSLDRAGTGPLGLRKWSEKLFF. V and J are TRBV5-1 and TRBJ1-4, with 9 bases that match TRBD1. The ends lost 0 bases at V and 7 bases at J; junction bases unmatched: 31. The germline gives CDR1 SGHRS, CDR2 YFSETQ. This CDR3 is 24 amino acids long.

V and J are TRBV6-1 and TRBJ1-1, with TRBD1 as a possible D gene (5 bases). The germline V gene encodes CDR1 MNHNS and CDR2 SASEGT. V lost 1 base and J lost 10, with 7 bases in between. The CDR3 consists of 11 residues. The CDR3 spells CASSEVQGAFF. The DNA for the CDR3 is TGTGCCAGCAGTGAAGTGCAGGGAGCTTTCTTT.

The chain employs TRBV6-1 and TRBJ2-7; possible D gene TRBD1, 5 bases. Trimming took 2 bases from V and 3 from J, leaving 5 bases between them. CDR1 and CDR2 (germline): MNHNS, SASEGT. The CDR3 is made up of 12 amino acids. CDR3 in amino acids: CASSERGYEQYF. The CDR3 nucleotides are TGTGCCAGCAGTGAAAGGGGCTACGAGCAGTACTTC.

The V call is TRBV7-9, the J call TRBJ1-5; 7 nucleotides line up with TRBD1. CDR1 SEHNR and CDR2 FQNEAQ come from the germline V gene (reference sequence). The CDR3 consists of 14 residues. The J segment lost 1 base and the V segment lost 7 bases, leaving 4 bases of the junction unmatched. The CDR3 sequence is CASTPGGSNQPQHF. In nucleotides, the CDR3 is TGTGCCAGCACCCCAGGGGGGAGCAATCAGCCCCAGCATTTT.

This chain links TRBV7-8 with TRBJ1-2; possible D gene TRBD1, 5 bases. V lost 4 bases to trimming and J lost 4 bases, with 22 bases between them. This CDR3 spans 17 amino acids. CDR1 and CDR2 from the germline V gene are SGHVS and FQNEAQ. CDR3 residues: CASSWQTVTSLRYGYTF. As DNA, the CDR3 is TGTGCCAGCAGCTGGCAGACAGTCACATCATTGCGCTATGGCTACACCTTC.

CDR3 in DNA: TGTGCCAGCAGCTTTAGGAGTGAGGGCACAGATACGCAGTATTTT. Amino acid sequence: CASSFRSEGTDTQYF. This chain joins TRBV7-3 and TRBJ2-3; D gene uncertain. The CDR3 loop spans 15 amino acids. Germline CDR1 is SGHTA and CDR2 is FQGTGA. Trimming shortened V by 3 bases and J by 1 base, and 11 bases separated the two germline ends.

This clone appeared once. The chain links TRBV19 to TRBJ2-2; 14 bases map to TRBD2. Germline assignment: CDR1 LNHDA and CDR2 SQIVND (reference sequence). Trimming cost V 6 bases and J 6 bases; bases outside gene matches: 12. The CDR3 sequence is 18 residues long. CDR3 protein: CASSDRLAGGPIAGELFF. The CDR3 coding sequence is TGTGCCAGTAGCGACAGACTAGCGGGGGGGCCGATCGCCGGGGAGCTGTTTTTT. The entire variable domain, with the rest obtained from reference TRBV19 and TRBJ2-2, is as follows: DGGITQSPKYLFRKEGQNVTLSCEQNLNHDAMYWYRQDPGQGLRLIYYSQIVNDFQKGDIAEGYSVSREKKESFPLTVTSAQKNPTAFYLCASSDRLAGGPIAGELFFGEGSRLTVL.

This clone was observed a handful of times. The chain combines TRBV5-1 with TRBJ1-1; 10 nucleotides agree with TRBD1. CDR1 and CDR2 (germline): SGHRS, YFSETQ. V dropped 6 bases and J dropped 0; count of bases not matched to a gene: 5. The CDR3 extends over 15 amino acids. CDR3 sequence (DNA): TGCGCCAGCAAGCCGGGACAGGGGATGAACACTGAAGCTTTCTTT. This gives the protein CASKPGQGMNTEAFF.

The chain uses TRBV7-2 and TRBJ1-5; 7 bases are a match to TRBD1. CDR3 length: 13 residues. V was pared by 6 bases and J by 5 bases, with 4 bases of the junction left unmatched. Germline CDR1 and CDR2: SGHTA and FQGNSA. The CDR3 DNA sequence: TGTGCCAGCAGTAAACAGGGGCATCAGCCCCAGCATTTT. It yields the protein CASSKQGHQPQHF.

V and J are TRBV29-1 and TRBJ1-2, with TRBD1 matching over 8 bases. The CDR3 runs to 12 residues. V shed 3 bases and J 6 bases; nucleotides not matched to a gene: 3. Germline V gives CDR1 SQVTM, CDR2 ANQGSEA. The CDR3 nucleotides read TGCAGCGTTGATTCGGACAGGGATGGCTACACCTTC. This sequence encodes CSVDSDRDGYTF.

The chain employs TRBV23-1 and TRBJ2-4, with 11 positions matching TRBD2. TRBV23-1 is recorded as an ORF, its role being uncertain. Losses at the gene ends were 3 bases for V and 3 bases for J; bases not matched to a gene: 13. The CDR3 is 19 amino acids. The CDR3 loop reads CASSQTSGEGSVSKNIQYF. The CDR3 region has the DNA TGCGCCAGCAGTCAGACTAGCGGGGAGGGGTCGGTTAGCAAAAACATTCAGTACTTC.

The CDR3 DNA follows: TGTGCCAGCAAACTCTGGACTAGCGGAAAAGAGACCCAGTACTTC. Its protein product is CASKLWTSGKETQYF. The chain recombines TRBV28 with TRBJ2-5; TRBD2 aligns across 10 bases. This CDR3 contains 15 residues. V gave up 7 bases and J gave up 3 bases; unmatched junction bases: 8. In germline, CDR1 is MDHEN, CDR2 SYDVKM. Full variable domain (missing parts from reference TRBV28 and TRBJ2-5): DVKVTQSSRYLVKRTGEKVFLECVQDMDHENMFWYRQDPGLGLRLIYFSYDVKMKEKGDIPEGYSVSREKKERFSLILESASTNQTSMYLCASKLWTSGKETQYFGPGTRLLVL.

This CDR3 is CSVEDRRTVNGYTF. The DNA of the CDR3 is TGCAGCGTTGAAGATCGCCGGACAGTTAATGGCTACACCTTC. The V call is TRBV29-1, the J call TRBJ1-2, with TRBD1 as a possible D gene (6 bases). Trimming removed 0 bases from V and 6 bases from J, with 14 bases in between. CDR1 is SQVTM and CDR2 is ANQGSEA in the germline V gene. CDR3 length: 14 amino acids.

Here the CDR3 DNA reads TGTGCCAGCAGCACCGACAGGGGGCTCTCCTACGAGCAGTACTTC. Translation gives CASSTDRGLSYEQYF. The chain uses TRBV7-9 and TRBJ2-7, with 10 bases aligning to TRBD1. The J segment lost 0 bases and the V segment lost 5 bases, leaving 4 bases of the junction unmatched. Germline loops: CDR1 SEHNR, CDR2 FQNEAQ (reference sequence). This CDR3 spans 15 amino acids.

This rearrangement joins TRBV6-1 to TRBJ2-7; 10 bases align to TRBD2. The length of the CDR3 is 16 residues. V was pared by 3 bases and J by 3 bases, with 8 bases of the junction left unmatched. Germline assignment: CDR1 MNHNS and CDR2 SASEGT. DNA for the CDR3: TGTGCCAGCAGTGAGACAATAGCGGGGGGATACTACGAGCAGTACTTC. Translated: CASSETIAGGYYEQYF.

The chain carries TRBV19 and TRBJ1-3, with D perhaps TRBD1 (6 bases). Germline CDR1 is LNHDA and CDR2 is SQIVND (reference sequence). With 0 bases removed from V and 4 bases from J, the gap between germline ends came to 10 bases. The CDR3 has 15 amino acids. The CDR3 here is CASSIDGTGGNTIYF. CDR3 bases: TGTGCCAGTAGTATAGATGGTACAGGGGGAAACACCATATATTTT.

The V and J genes are TRBV18 and TRBJ2-5, with D maybe TRBD1 (6 bases). The germline V gene has CDR1 KGHSH and CDR2 LQKENI. The CDR3 sequence is 13 residues long. Trimming left V 5 bases short and J 5 bases short, with 12 bases between. DNA for the CDR3: TGTGCCAGCTCATTTCGACAGGACGAGACCCAGTACTTC. This codes for CASSFRQDETQYF.

The V gene is TRBV27, the J gene TRBJ2-2; D is undetermined. The germline gives CDR1 MNHEY, CDR2 SMNVEV (reference sequence). The CDR3 spans 9 residues. V lost 8 bases and J lost 8, with 3 bases in between. As DNA, the CDR3 is TGTGCCAGCCGGGGGGAGCTGTTTTTT. Translated, it gives CASRGELFF.

This clone was recorded only once. J is TRBJ2-1 and V is TRBV2; D is possibly TRBD1 (5 bases). There are 11 residues in the CDR3. Trimming shortened V by 10 bases and J by 10 bases, and 14 bases separated the two germline ends. The germline CDR1 and CDR2 sequences are SNHLY and FYNNEI. The CDR3 loop is CATSAGREQFF. CDR3 DNA: TGTGCCACCTCGGCAGGGCGCGAGCAGTTCTTC.

V gene TRBV7-6 combines with J gene TRBJ1-1, with D possibly matching TRBD1 (5 bases). Germline V gene lookup returns CDR1 SGHVS and CDR2 FNYEAQ. V lost 3 bases and J lost 7, with 12 bases in between. The CDR3 is 13 residues long. The CDR3 loop is CASSFVGAGEAFF. Written as DNA, the CDR3 is TGTGCCAGCAGCTTTGTAGGGGCAGGTGAAGCTTTCTTT.

This sequence joins TRBV11-2 and TRBJ1-2; 7 bases map to TRBD1. Germline-derived CDR1 and CDR2 are SGHAT and FQNNGV. Unmatched junction bases numbered 4, after V lost 5 bases and J lost 4 bases. The CDR3 covers 13 residues. Written as DNA, the CDR3 is TGTGCCAGCAGCGACCGGGACAGCTATGGCTACACCTTC. Translating it yields CASSDRDSYGYTF.

This clone was found once. The rearrangement uses TRBV19 and TRBJ1-1; D possibly corresponds to TRBD1 (5 bases). The length of the CDR3 is 17 residues. V was cut by 4 bases and J by 1 base, with 19 bases left in between. Germline lookup yields CDR1 LNHDA and CDR2 SQIVND (reference sequence). The DNA for the CDR3 is TGTGCCAGTAGTAGGGGGGAGATTTTGGGGGAGAACACTGAAGCTTTCTTT. This gives the protein CASSRGEILGENTEAFF. Full variable domain (missing parts from reference TRBV19 and TRBJ1-1): DGGITQSPKYLFRKEGQNVTLSCEQNLNHDAMYWYRQDPGQGLRLIYYSQIVNDFQKGDIAEGYSVSREKKESFPLTVTSAQKNPTAFYLCASSRGEILGENTEAFFGQGTRLTVV.

About this clone itself: An end of the junction differs from the germline gene, which may be a read error. The J gene is TRBJ2-5, the V gene TRBV7-7; 7 nucleotides align to TRBD1. Germline CDR1 reads SSHAT; CDR2 reads FNYEAQ (reference sequence). The CDR3 runs 14 residues. CDR3 sequence (DNA): TGTGCTAGCAGCCCCCGGACAGGCCAAGAGACCCAGTACTTC. Translated, it gives CASSPRTGQETQYF. Full variable domain (missing parts from reference TRBV7-7 and TRBJ2-5): GAGVSQSPRYKVTKRGQDVTLRCDPISSHATLYWYQQALGQGPEFLTYFNYEAQPDKSGLPSDRFSAERPEGSISTLTIQRTEQRDSAMYRCASSPRTGQETQYFGPGTRLLVL.

The chain employs TRBV11-2 and TRBJ1-2, with D possibly matching TRBD1 (6 bases). CDR1 and CDR2 from the germline V gene are SGHAT and FQNNGV. V was trimmed by 5 bases and J by 4 bases, leaving 20 bases between them. This CDR3 has 16 amino acids. CDR3 amino acids: CASSLGGGGRRYGYTF. For the CDR3, the DNA is TGTGCCAGCAGCCTAGGGGGGGGCGGAAGGCGCTATGGCTACACCTTC.